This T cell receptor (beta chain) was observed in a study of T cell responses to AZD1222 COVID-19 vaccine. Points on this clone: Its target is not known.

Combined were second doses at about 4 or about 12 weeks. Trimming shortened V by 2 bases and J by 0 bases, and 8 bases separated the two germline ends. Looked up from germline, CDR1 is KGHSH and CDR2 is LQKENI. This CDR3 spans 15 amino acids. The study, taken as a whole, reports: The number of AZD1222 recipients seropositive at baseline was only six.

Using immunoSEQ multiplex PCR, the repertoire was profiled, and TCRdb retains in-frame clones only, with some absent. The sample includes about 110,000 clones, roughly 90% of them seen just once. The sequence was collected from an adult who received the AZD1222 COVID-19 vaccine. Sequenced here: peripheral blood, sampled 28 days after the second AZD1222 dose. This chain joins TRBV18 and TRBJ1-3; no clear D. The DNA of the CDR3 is TGTGCCAGCTCACCAAATAGGGACTCTGGAAACACCATATATTTT. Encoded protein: CASSPNRDSGNTIYF.